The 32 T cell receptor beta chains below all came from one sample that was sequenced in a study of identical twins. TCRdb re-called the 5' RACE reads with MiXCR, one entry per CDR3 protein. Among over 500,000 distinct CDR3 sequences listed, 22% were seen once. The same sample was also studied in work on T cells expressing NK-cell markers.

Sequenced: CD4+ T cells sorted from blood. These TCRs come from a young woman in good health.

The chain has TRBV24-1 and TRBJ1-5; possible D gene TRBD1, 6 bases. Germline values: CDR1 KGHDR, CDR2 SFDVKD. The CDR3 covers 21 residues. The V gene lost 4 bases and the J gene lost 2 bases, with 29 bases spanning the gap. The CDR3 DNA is TGTGCCACCAGTGACCGGACCCACTGGACATGGACAGCGGTCGGCAATCAGCCCCAGCATTTT. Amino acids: CATSDRTHWTWTAVGNQPQHF.

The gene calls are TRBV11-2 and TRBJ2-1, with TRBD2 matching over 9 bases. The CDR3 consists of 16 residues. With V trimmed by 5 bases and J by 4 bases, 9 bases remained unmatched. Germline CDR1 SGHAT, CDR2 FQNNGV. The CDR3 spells CASSPVASGEYNEQFF. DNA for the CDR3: TGTGCCAGCAGCCCGGTAGCTAGCGGGGAGTACAATGAGCAGTTCTTC.

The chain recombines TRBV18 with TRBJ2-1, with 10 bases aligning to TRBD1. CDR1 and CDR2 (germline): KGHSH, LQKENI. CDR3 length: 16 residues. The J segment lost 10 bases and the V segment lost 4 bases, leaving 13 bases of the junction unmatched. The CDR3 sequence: CASSRISGQGGREQFF. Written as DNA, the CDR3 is TGTGCCAGCTCACGTATTTCCGGACAGGGGGGCCGCGAGCAGTTCTTC.

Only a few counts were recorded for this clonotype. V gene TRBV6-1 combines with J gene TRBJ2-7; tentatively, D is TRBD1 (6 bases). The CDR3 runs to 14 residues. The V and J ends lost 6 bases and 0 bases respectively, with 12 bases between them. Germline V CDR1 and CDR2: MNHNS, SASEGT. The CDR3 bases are TGTGCCAGCAGCCTCCGGGACACCTCCTACGAGCAGTACTTC. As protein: CASSLRDTSYEQYF.

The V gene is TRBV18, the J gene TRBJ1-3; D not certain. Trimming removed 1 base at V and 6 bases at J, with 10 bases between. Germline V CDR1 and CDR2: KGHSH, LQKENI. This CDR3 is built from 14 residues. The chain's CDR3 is CASSPRAGENTIYF. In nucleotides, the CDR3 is TGTGCCAGCTCACCACGGGCTGGAGAAAACACCATATATTTT. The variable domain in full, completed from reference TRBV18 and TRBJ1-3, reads NAGVMQNPRHLVRRRGQEARLRCSPMKGHSHVYWYRQLPEEGLKFMVYLQKENIIDESGMPKERFSAEFPKEGPSILRIQQVVRGDSAAYFCASSPRAGENTIYFGEGSWLTVV.

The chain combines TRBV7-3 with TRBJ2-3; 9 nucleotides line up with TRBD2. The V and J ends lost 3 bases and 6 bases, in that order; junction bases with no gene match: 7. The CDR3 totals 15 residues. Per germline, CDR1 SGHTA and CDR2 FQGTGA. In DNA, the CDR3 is TGTGCCAGCAGCTTGGCGGGGGGGCCATTTGATACGCAGTATTTT. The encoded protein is CASSLAGGPFDTQYF.

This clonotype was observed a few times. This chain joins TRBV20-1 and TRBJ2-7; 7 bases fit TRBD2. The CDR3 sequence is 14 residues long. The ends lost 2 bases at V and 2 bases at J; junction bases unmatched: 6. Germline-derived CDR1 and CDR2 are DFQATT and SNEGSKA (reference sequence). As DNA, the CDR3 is TGCAGTGCTAGACCCGGGACTATTACCTACGAGCAGTACTTC. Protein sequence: CSARPGTITYEQYF.

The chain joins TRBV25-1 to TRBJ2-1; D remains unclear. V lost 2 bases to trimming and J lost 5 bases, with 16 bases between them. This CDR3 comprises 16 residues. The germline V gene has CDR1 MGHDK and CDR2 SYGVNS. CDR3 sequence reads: CASSEVGVSLDNEQFF. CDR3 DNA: TGTGCCAGCAGTGAAGTTGGGGTCTCCTTGGACAATGAGCAGTTCTTC.

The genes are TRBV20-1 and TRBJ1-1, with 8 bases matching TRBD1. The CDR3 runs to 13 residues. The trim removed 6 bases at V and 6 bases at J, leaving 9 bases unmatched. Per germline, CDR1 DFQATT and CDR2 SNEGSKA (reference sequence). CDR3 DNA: TGCAGTGCGGACAGGGATTTTGCGGCTGAAGCTTTCTTT. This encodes CSADRDFAAEAFF.

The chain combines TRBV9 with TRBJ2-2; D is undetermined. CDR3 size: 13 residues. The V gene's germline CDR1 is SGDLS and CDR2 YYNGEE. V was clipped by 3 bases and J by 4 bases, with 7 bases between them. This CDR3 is CASSGGSTGELFF. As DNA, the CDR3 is TGTGCCAGCAGCGGGGGATCCACCGGGGAGCTGTTTTTT.

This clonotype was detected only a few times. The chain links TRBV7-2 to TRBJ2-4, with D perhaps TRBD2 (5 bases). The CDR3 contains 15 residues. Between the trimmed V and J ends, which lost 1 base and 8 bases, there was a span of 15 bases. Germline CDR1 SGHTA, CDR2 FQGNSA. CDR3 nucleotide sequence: TGTGCCAGCAGCTTAGGGACTGCTTATTCGGACATTCAGTACTTC. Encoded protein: CASSLGTAYSDIQYF.

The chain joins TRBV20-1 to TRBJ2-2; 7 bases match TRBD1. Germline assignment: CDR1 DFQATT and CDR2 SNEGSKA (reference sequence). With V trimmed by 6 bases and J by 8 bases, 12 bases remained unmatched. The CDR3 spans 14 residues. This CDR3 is CSALKGAKGGELFF. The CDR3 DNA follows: TGCAGTGCCCTGAAGGGGGCAAAAGGAGGGGAGCTGTTTTTT.

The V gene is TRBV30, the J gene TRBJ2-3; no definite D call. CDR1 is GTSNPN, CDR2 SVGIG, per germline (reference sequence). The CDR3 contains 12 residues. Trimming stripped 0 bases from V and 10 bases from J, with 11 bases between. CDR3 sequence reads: CAWSVYKLAQYF. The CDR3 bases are TGTGCCTGGAGTGTCTACAAATTAGCGCAGTATTTT. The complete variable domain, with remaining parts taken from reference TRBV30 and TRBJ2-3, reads SQTIHQWPATLVQPVGSPLSLECTVEGTSNPNLYWYRQAAGRGLQLLFYSVGIGQISSEVPQNLSASRPQDRQFILSSKKLLLSDSGFYLCAWSVYKLAQYFGPGTRLTVL.

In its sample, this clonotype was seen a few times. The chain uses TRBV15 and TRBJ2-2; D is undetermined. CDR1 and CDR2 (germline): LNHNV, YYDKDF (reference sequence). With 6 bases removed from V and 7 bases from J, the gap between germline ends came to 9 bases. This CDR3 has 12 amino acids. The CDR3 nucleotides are TGTGCCACCAGTCTAAATCGCGGGGAGCTGTTTTTT. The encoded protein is CATSLNRGELFF.

CDR3 nucleotide sequence: TGTGCCAGCAGCGGCCTGGGGGGCTCCTATAATTCACCCCTCCACTTT. Translated, it gives CASSGLGGSYNSPLHF. The V and J genes are TRBV9 and TRBJ1-6; the D gene is possibly TRBD1 (5 bases). Trimming pared 3 bases from V and 0 bases from J, leaving 10 bases between. Germline V gene lookup returns CDR1 SGDLS and CDR2 YYNGEE. This CDR3 contains 16 residues.

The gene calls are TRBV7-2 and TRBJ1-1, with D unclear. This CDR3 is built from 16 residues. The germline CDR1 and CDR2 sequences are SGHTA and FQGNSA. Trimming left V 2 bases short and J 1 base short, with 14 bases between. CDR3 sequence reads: CASSLLLRGPNTEAFF. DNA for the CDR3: TGTGCCAGCAGCTTATTATTGAGAGGGCCGAACACTGAAGCTTTCTTT.

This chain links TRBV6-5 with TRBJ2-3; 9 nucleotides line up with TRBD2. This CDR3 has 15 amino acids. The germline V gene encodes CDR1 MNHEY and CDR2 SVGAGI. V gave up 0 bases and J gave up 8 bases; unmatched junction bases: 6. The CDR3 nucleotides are TGTGCCAGCAGTTACTCGGGTGCGGGGGGGGTTACGCAGTATTTT. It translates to CASSYSGAGGVTQYF.

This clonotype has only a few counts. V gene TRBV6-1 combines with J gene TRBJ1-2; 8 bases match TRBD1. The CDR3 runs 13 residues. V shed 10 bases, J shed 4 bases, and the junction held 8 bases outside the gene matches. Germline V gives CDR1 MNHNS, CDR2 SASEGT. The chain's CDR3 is CATRGTGGYGYTF. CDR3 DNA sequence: TGTGCCACCCGTGGAACAGGGGGCTATGGCTACACCTTC.

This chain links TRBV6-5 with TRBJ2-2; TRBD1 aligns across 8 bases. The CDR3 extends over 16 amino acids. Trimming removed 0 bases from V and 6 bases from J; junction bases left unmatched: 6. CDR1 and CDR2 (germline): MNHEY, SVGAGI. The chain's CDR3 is CASSYSGTGRSGELFF. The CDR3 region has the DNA TGTGCCAGCAGTTACTCCGGGACAGGTCGGTCCGGGGAGCTGTTTTTT.

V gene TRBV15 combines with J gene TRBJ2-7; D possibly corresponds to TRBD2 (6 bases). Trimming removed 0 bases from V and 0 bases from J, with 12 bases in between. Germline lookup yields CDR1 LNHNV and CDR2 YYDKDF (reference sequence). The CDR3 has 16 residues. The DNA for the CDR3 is TGTGCCACCAGCAGAGATCGCGGCGGGAACTCCTACGAGCAGTACTTC. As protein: CATSRDRGGNSYEQYF.

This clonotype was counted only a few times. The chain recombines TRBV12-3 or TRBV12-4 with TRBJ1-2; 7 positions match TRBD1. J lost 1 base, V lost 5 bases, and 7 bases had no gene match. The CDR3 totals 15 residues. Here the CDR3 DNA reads TGTGCCAGCAGTCGCTGGGACAGCTTTAACTATGGCTACACCTTC. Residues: CASSRWDSFNYGYTF.

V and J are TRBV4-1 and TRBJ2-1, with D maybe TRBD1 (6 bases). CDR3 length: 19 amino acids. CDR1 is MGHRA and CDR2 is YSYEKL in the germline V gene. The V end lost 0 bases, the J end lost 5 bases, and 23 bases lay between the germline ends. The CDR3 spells CASSQDRLQQGAGDNEQFF. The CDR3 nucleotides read TGCGCCAGCAGCCAAGATCGCTTGCAACAGGGAGCAGGGGACAATGAGCAGTTCTTC.

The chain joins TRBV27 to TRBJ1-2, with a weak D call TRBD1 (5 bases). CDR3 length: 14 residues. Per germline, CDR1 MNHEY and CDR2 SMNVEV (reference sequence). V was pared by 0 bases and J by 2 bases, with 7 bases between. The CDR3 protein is CASSLSYRNYGYTF. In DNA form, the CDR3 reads TGTGCCAGCAGTTTATCCTACAGGAACTATGGCTACACCTTC.

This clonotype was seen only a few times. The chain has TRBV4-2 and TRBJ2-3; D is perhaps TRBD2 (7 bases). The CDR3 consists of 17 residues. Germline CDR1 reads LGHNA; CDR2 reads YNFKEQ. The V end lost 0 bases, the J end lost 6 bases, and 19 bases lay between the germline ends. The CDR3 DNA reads TGTGCCAGCAGCCAAGATCGGGGGGACACCGGGCGGGATACGCAGTATTTT. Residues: CASSQDRGDTGRDTQYF.

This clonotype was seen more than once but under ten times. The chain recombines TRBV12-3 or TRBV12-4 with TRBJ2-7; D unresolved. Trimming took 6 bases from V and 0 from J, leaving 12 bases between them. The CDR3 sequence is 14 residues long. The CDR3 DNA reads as TGTGCCAGCAGGGTAGGTCCGAGCTCCTACGAGCAGTACTTC. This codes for CASRVGPSSYEQYF.

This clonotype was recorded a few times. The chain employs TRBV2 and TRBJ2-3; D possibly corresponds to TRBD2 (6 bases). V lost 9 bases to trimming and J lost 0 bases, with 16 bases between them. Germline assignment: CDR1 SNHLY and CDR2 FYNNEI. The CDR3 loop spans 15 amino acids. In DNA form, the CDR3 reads TGTGCCAGGACCGGGACTGGGGGAAGCACAGATACGCAGTATTTT. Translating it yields CARTGTGGSTDTQYF.

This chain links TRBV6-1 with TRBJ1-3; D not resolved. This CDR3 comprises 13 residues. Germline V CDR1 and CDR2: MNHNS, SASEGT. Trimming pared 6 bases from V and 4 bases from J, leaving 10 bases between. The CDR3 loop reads CASRWNKGNTIYF. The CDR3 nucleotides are TGTGCCAGCAGATGGAATAAAGGAAACACCATATATTTT.

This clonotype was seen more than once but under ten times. CDR3 coding DNA: TGTGCCAGCAGCCACCCTTTGATGGATACGCAGTATTTT. As protein: CASSHPLMDTQYF. The chain links TRBV7-2 to TRBJ2-3, with D unclear. V gave up 5 bases and J gave up 6 bases, with 12 bases separating them. The CDR3 has 13 residues. Germline V CDR1 and CDR2: SGHTA, FQGNSA.

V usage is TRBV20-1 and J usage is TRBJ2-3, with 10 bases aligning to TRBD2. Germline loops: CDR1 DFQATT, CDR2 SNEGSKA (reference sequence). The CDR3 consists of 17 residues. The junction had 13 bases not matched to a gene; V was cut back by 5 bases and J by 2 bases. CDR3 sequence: CSAGPLLAGPSTDTQYF. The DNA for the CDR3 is TGCAGTGCTGGACCCTTACTAGCGGGGCCCTCCACAGATACGCAGTATTTT.

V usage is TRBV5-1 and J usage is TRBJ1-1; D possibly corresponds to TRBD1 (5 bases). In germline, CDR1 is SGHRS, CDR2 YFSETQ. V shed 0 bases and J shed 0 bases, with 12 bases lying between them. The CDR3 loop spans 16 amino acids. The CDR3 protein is CASSLDPQGMNTEAFF. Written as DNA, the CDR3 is TGCGCCAGCAGCTTGGATCCTCAGGGAATGAACACTGAAGCTTTCTTT.

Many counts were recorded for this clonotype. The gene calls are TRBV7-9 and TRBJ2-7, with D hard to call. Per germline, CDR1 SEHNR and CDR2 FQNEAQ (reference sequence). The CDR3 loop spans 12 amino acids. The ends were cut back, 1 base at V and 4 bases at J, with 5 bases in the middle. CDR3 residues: CASSLGRYEQYF. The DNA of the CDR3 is TGTGCCAGCAGCTTAGGGAGATACGAGCAGTACTTC.

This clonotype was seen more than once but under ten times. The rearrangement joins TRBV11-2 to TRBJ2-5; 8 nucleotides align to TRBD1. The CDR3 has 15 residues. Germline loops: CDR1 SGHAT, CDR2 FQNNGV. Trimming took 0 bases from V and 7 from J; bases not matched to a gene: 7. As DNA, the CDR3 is TGTGCCAGCAGCTTAGACGTTTGGGGGACAGGGACCCAGTACTTC. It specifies CASSLDVWGTGTQYF.